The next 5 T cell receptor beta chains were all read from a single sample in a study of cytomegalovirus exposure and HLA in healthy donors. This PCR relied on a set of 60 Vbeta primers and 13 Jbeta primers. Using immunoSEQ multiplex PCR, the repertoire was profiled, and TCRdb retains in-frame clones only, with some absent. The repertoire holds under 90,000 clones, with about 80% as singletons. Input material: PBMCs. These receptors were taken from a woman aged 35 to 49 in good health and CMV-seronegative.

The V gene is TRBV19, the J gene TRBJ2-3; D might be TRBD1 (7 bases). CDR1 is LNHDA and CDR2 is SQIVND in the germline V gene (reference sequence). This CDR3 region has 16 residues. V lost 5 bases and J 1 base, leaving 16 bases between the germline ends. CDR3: CASSPPRRGGTDTQYF. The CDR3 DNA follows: TGTGCCAGTAGTCCCCCTCGCAGGGGGGGCACAGATACGCAGTATTTT.

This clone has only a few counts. CDR3 nucleotides: TGTGCCAGCAGTTTATGGTCCGGGGGGCAGCCCCAGCATTTT. It translates to CASSLWSGGQPQHF. V usage is TRBV28 and J usage is TRBJ1-5; a possible D gene is TRBD1 (5 bases). The CDR3 extends over 14 amino acids. The germline V gene has CDR1 MDHEN and CDR2 SYDVKM. Between the trimmed V and J ends, which lost 0 bases and 7 bases, there was a span of 10 bases.

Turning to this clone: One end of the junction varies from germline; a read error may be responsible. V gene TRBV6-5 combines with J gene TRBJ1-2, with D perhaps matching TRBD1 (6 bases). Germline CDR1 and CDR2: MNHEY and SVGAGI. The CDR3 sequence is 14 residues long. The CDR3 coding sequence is TGTGCCAGCAGTTACGAACAGGGTGGTCTGGGCTACATCTTC. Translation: CASSYEQGGLGYIF.

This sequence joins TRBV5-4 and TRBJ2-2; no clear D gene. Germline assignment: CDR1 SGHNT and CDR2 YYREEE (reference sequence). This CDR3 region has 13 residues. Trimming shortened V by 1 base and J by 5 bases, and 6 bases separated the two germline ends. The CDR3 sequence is CASSLTVTGELFF. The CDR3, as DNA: TGTGCCAGCAGCTTGACGGTTACCGGGGAGCTGTTTTTT.

CDR3 loop: CATGLARDEQFF. For the CDR3, the DNA is TGTGCCACGGGACTAGCGAGAGATGAGCAGTTCTTC. This chain joins TRBV2 and TRBJ2-1, with 10 bases fitting TRBD2. Germline V lookup: CDR1 SNHLY, CDR2 FYNNEI. V lost 10 bases and J lost 8; bases outside the gene matches: 5. The CDR3 spans 12 residues.